These T cell receptor beta chains were read from a single sample in a study of shared clonotypes between healthy human individuals. Profiled with immunoSEQ multiplex PCR; TCRdb holds only in-frame clones, not every one. This sample yields some 2.1 million clones, of which roughly 93% are seen a single time; over 1.5% belongs to the top ten. Sequenced material: naive CD8+ T cells from PBMCs. These TCRs come from a man younger than 30 in good health. Some clones in this sample may be carry-over from other donors' samples. Each CDR3 is given without its conserved first and last residue. The order of the fields is V gene, J gene, CDR3 length, CDR3 protein.

v_call: TRBV7-2
j_call: TRBJ2-7
cdr3_length: 13
cdr3_aa: ASSQGTQSSYEQY

v_call: TRBV6-1
j_call: TRBJ1-2
cdr3_length: 10
cdr3_aa: AIAFGWGGYT

v_call: TRBV2
j_call: TRBJ2-7
cdr3_length: 12
cdr3_aa: ASSEGTGVDEQY

v_call: TRBV27
j_call: TRBJ2-3
cdr3_length: 13
cdr3_aa: ASSSRLLSTDTQY

v_call: TRBV5-1
j_call: TRBJ1-1
cdr3_length: 13
cdr3_aa: ASSLVGGGTTEAF

v_call: TRBV11-1
j_call: TRBJ2-2
cdr3_length: 12
cdr3_aa: ASSFGQATGELF

v_call: TRBV2
j_call: TRBJ2-5
cdr3_length: 13
cdr3_aa: ASSLTSGSRETQY

v_call: TRBV28
j_call: TRBJ2-7
cdr3_length: 14
cdr3_aa: ASSLSGTTISYEQY

v_call: TRBV29-1
j_call: TRBJ2-7
cdr3_length: 11
cdr3_aa: SVEGQNSYEQY

v_call: TRBV19
j_call: TRBJ2-5
cdr3_length: 11
cdr3_aa: ASSNRVQETQY

v_call: TRBV7-9
j_call: TRBJ1-4
cdr3_length: 12
cdr3_aa: ASSPHATNEKLF

v_call: TRBV15
j_call: TRBJ2-2
cdr3_length: 15
cdr3_aa: ATNRLAGFGRAGELF

v_call: TRBV27
j_call: TRBJ2-1
cdr3_length: 13
cdr3_aa: ASSLARSSYNEQF

v_call: TRBV7-9
j_call: TRBJ2-5
cdr3_length: 12
cdr3_aa: ASSTRLSQETQY

v_call: TRBV10-3
j_call: TRBJ1-2
cdr3_length: 14
cdr3_aa: AISESSGGADYGYT

v_call: TRBV7-2
j_call: TRBJ2-3
cdr3_length: 17
cdr3_aa: ASSLEVGVGGFSTDTQY

v_call: TRBV27
j_call: TRBJ1-2
cdr3_length: 11
cdr3_aa: ASSAGQVYGYT

v_call: TRBV28
j_call: TRBJ2-3
cdr3_length: 12
cdr3_aa: ASSLEGLADTQY

v_call: TRBV23-1
j_call: TRBJ1-4
cdr3_length: 12
cdr3_aa: ACWTGDVDEKLF

v_call: TRBV28
j_call: TRBJ2-7
cdr3_length: 12
cdr3_aa: ASSPSGTGYEQY

v_call: TRBV4-1
j_call: TRBJ2-7
cdr3_length: 14
cdr3_aa: ASSHLGQGGSYEQY

v_call: TRBV19
j_call: TRBJ2-2
cdr3_length: 13
cdr3_aa: ASSILAGTTGELF

v_call: TRBV14
j_call: TRBJ1-2
cdr3_length: 15
cdr3_aa: ASSQDRWTSINYGYT